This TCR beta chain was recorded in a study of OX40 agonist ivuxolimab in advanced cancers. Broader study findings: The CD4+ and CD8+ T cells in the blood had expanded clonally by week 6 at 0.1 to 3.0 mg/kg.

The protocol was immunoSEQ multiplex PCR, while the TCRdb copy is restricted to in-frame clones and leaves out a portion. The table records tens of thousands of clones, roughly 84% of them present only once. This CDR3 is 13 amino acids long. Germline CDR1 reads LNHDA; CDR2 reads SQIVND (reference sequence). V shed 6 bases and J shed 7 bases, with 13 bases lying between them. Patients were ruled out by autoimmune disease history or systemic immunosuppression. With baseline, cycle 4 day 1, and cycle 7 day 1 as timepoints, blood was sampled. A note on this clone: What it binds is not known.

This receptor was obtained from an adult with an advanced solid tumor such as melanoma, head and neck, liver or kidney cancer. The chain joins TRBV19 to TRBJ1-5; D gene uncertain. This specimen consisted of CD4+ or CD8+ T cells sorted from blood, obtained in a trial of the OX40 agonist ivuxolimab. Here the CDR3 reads CASSHIGIQPQHF. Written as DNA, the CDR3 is TGTGCCAGTAGCCATATTGGGATCCAGCCCCAGCATTTT.